The 5 T cell receptor beta chains below were found in one sample sequenced in a study of PD-1 blockade in classical Hodgkin lymphoma. TCRdb's table, derived via immunoSEQ multiplex PCR, lists solely in-frame clones and lacks some. The data contain about 94,000 clones, roughly 89% of them singletons. Each patient experienced a relapse that followed autologous stem cell transplantation, and brentuximab vedotin exposure varied. Source: peripheral blood mononuclear cells (PBMCs), taken before the second cycle of nivolumab. The receptors come from a human donor with classical Hodgkin lymphoma.

The rearrangement uses TRBV7-3 and TRBJ2-2; perhaps TRBD1 as D (6 bases). V was shortened by 2 bases and J by 4 bases, with 14 bases between the two germline ends. The CDR3 loop spans 16 amino acids. Germline CDR1 and CDR2: SGHTA and FQGTGA. In DNA, the CDR3 is TGTGCCAGCAGCTTATCCTGGGGCAGGGGCACCGGGGAGCTGTTTTTT. It translates to CASSLSWGRGTGELFF.

The gene calls are TRBV27 and TRBJ2-5; 8 bases map to TRBD2. Germline trimming cut 3 bases from V and 2 bases from J; bases unmatched to any gene: 5. Germline CDR1 is MNHEY and CDR2 is SMNVEV (reference sequence). The CDR3 has 15 amino acids. The CDR3: CASSFSGIEQETQYF. In DNA, the CDR3 is TGTGCCAGCAGTTTTAGCGGGATCGAGCAAGAGACCCAGTACTTC.

The chain links TRBV7-6 to TRBJ1-3, with unresolved D. The germline V and J ends were trimmed by 1 base and 1 base, with 5 bases remaining between them. The CDR3 covers 14 residues. Germline V lookup: CDR1 SGHVS, CDR2 FNYEAQ. CDR3 residues: CASSLGGSGNTIYF. DNA of the CDR3: TGTGCCAGCAGCTTAGGCGGATCTGGAAACACCATATATTTT.

The chain carries TRBV5-1 and TRBJ2-7; a possible D gene is TRBD1 (6 bases). The CDR3 is 14 residues long. CDR1 and CDR2 (germline): SGHRS, YFSETQ. V was clipped by 6 bases and J by 3 bases, with 16 bases between them. CDR3 nucleotide sequence: TGCGCCAGCACTCCCGACAGGTCGAGCTACGAGCAGTACTTC. Amino acid sequence: CASTPDRSSYEQYF.

This chain connects TRBV7-2 to TRBJ2-5; 10 positions agree with TRBD2. The germline CDR1 and CDR2 sequences are SGHTA and FQGNSA. This CDR3 has 17 residues. Losses at the gene ends were 1 base for V and 5 bases for J; bases not matched to a gene: 10. The CDR3 loop is CASSLGRSGGPGETQYF. The CDR3 DNA sequence: TGTGCCAGCAGCTTAGGTCGTAGCGGGGGGCCGGGGGAGACCCAGTACTTC.